The 8 T cell receptor beta chains below come from one sample, sequenced in a study of T cell responses to AZD1222 COVID-19 vaccine. The assay was immunoSEQ multiplex PCR, and TCRdb's table has in-frame clones only and misses some. Of 100,000 to 130,000 clones listed, about 92% are singletons. Sequenced here: peripheral blood, sampled on day 0 of MenACWY control vaccination. These receptors were taken from an adult in good health.

V gene TRBV7-8 combines with J gene TRBJ2-7; possibly TRBD1 for D (8 bases). Germline CDR1 SGHVS, CDR2 FQNEAQ. V was cut by 5 bases and J by 0 bases, with 14 bases left in between. This CDR3 spans 15 amino acids. The CDR3 DNA follows: TGTGCCAGCAGCCCACAGGGGGGGTACTCCTACGAGCAGTACTTC. Protein product: CASSPQGGYSYEQYF.

The chain combines TRBV7-6 with TRBJ2-7; no reliable D call. The V end lost 4 bases, the J end lost 0 bases, and 10 bases lay between the germline ends. Germline-derived CDR1 and CDR2 are SGHVS and FNYEAQ. The CDR3 has 14 residues. CDR3 DNA: TGTGCCAGCAGCTCGGTGATAAGCTCCTACGAGCAGTACTTC. Amino acids: CASSSVISSYEQYF.

For this clone: An end of the junction does not agree with germline; a read error may underlie this. The rearrangement links TRBV25-1 to TRBJ1-4; 7 positions agree with TRBD1. Per the germline V gene, CDR1 is MGHDK and CDR2 is SYGVNS. The CDR3 consists of 15 residues. The CDR3 sequence: CACSDLTGSNEKLFF. CDR3 in DNA: TGTGCCTGCAGTGATTTGACAGGGAGTAATGAAAAACTGTTTTTT.

This clone has just a few counts. The CDR3 loop is CASSLAGQQIYGYTF. The CDR3 DNA reads TGTGCCAGCAGCTTGGCGGGTCAACAGATCTATGGCTACACCTTC. This chain joins TRBV5-6 and TRBJ1-2; D is unclear. Trimming cost V 0 bases and J 4 bases, with 13 bases left between them. The CDR3 contains 15 residues. Germline V gives CDR1 SGHDT, CDR2 YYEEEE.

This clone is a singleton in its sample. The chain joins TRBV30 to TRBJ1-5; no clear D gene. Germline lookup yields CDR1 GTSNPN and CDR2 SVGIG (reference sequence). This CDR3 has 13 residues. The ends were cut back, 0 bases at V and 7 bases at J, with 10 bases in the middle. In DNA form, the CDR3 reads TGTGCCTGGAGTGTACGTGGGAGGCAGCCCCAGCATTTT. Translated: CAWSVRGRQPQHF.

The chain couples TRBV7-8 to TRBJ1-1; D unclear. The V and J ends lost 1 base and 1 base respectively, with 16 bases between them. The CDR3 is made up of 17 amino acids. Per the germline V gene, CDR1 is SGHVS and CDR2 is FQNEAQ. The CDR3 spells CASSLVPGDISNTEAFF. CDR3 DNA sequence: TGTGCCAGCAGCTTAGTGCCCGGAGACATATCGAACACTGAAGCTTTCTTT.

The chain is built from TRBV19 and TRBJ1-5; D might be TRBD1 (5 bases). This CDR3 has 15 residues. The germline V and J ends were trimmed by 5 bases and 7 bases, with 18 bases remaining between them. Germline CDR1 is LNHDA and CDR2 is SQIVND (reference sequence). DNA for the CDR3: TGTGCCAGTAGTCCACCGGGGCGGGTAGAGCAGCCCCAGCATTTT. Its translation is CASSPPGRVEQPQHF. The entire variable domain, with the rest obtained from reference TRBV19 and TRBJ1-5, is as follows: DGGITQSPKYLFRKEGQNVTLSCEQNLNHDAMYWYRQDPGQGLRLIYYSQIVNDFQKGDIAEGYSVSREKKESFPLTVTSAQKNPTAFYLCASSPPGRVEQPQHFGDGTRLSIL.

The CDR3 nucleotides read TGTGCCAGCAGTGCCGACGGCTACAATGAGCAGTTCTTC. The encoded protein is CASSADGYNEQFF. The rearrangement uses TRBV25-1 and TRBJ2-1; unclear D gene. The CDR3 is 13 amino acids. V dropped 4 bases and J dropped 3 bases, with 7 bases sitting between them. Germline CDR1 MGHDK, CDR2 SYGVNS.